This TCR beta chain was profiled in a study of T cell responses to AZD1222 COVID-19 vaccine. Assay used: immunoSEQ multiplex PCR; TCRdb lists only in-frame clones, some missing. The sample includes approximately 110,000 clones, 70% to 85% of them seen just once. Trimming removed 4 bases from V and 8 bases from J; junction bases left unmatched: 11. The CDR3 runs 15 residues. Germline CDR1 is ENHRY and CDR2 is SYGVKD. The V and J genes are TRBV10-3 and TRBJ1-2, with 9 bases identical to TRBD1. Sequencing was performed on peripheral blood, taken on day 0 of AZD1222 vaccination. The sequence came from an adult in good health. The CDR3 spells CAISGGQGVSSGYTF. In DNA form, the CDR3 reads TGTGCCATCAGTGGGGGACAGGGAGTCTCCAGCGGCTACACCTTC.